A selection of T cell receptor beta chains follows, all from one sample in a study of blood T cell repertoires in COVID-19. Profiling relied on immunoSEQ multiplex PCR, and the TCRdb table lists in-frame clones only, not all of them. The table shows hundreds of thousands of clones, with about nine tenths occurring only once. Sequences were obtained from PBMCs or T cells enriched from blood (not recorded which). These TCRs come from a man aged 40-49 years who had recovered from COVID-19. Both conserved end residues are part of each CDR3. D genes are given only for firm matches. A row's size may be missing; if present it is once, few, many or a size class.

>TRBD2|TRBJ2-1|few|TRBV7-9
CASSQGGIAGEQFF
TGTGCCAGCAGCCAAGGTGGGATAGCGGGGGAGCAGTTCTTC
>NA|TRBJ2-5|NA|TRBV5-1
CASSFRTGGIQETQYF
TGCGCCAGCAGCTTCAGGACCGGAGGCATCCAAGAGACCCAGTACTTC
>NA|TRBJ1-2|once|TRBV18
CASSPRTVSNYGYTF
TGTGCCAGCTCCCCACGAACAGTTTCTAACTATGGCTACACCTTC
>TRBD1|TRBJ1-1|NA|TRBV6-5
CASRKQGSAEAFF
TGTGCCAGCAGAAAACAGGGGTCGGCTGAAGCTTTCTTT
>NA|TRBJ1-1|once|TRBV5-1
CASSPDPGSPSPKAFF
TGCGCCAGCAGCCCCGACCCCGGGTCGCCGTCCCCCAAAGCTTTCTTT
>NA|TRBJ1-5|NA|TRBV6-2/TRBV6-3
CASSYFRGLGQPQHF
TGTGCCAGCAGTTACTTCAGGGGACTAGGGCAGCCCCAGCATTTT
>TRBD2|TRBJ2-3|once|TRBV5-1
CASSLSGGAADTQYF
TGCGCCAGCAGCCTTAGCGGGGGGGCCGCAGATACGCAGTATTTT
>NA|TRBJ2-3|NA|TRBV27
CASSSPMRGSTDTQYF
TGTGCCAGCAGTTCCCCAATGCGGGGATCCACAGATACGCAGTATTTT
>NA|TRBJ2-1|NA|TRBV7-9
CASSPSVYNEQFF
TGTGCCAGCAGCCCGTCGGTTTACAATGAGCAGTTCTTC
>NA|TRBJ2-2|NA|TRBV7-2
CASSSTQGNGELFF
TGTGCCAGCAGCTCAACCCAGGGCAACGGGGAGCTGTTTTTT
>TRBD2|TRBJ2-1|NA|TRBV7-2
CASSASGTYNEQFF
TGTGCCAGCAGCGCTAGCGGGACTTACAATGAGCAGTTCTTC
>NA|TRBJ2-3|NA|TRBV15
CATSREGVGTDTQYF
TGTGCCACCAGCAGAGAAGGGGTTGGCACAGATACGCAGTATTTT
>TRBD1|TRBJ1-1|NA|TRBV6-5
CASRYQQGAYTEAFF
TGTGCCAGCAGGTATCAACAGGGGGCGTACACTGAAGCTTTCTTT
>NA|TRBJ2-5|NA|TRBV30
CAWKASASRAQYF
TGTGCCTGGAAGGCTAGCGCCTCAAGGGCCCAGTACTTC
>NA|TRBJ1-1|NA|TRBV7-2
CASSFSLEAFF
TGTGCCAGCAGCTTTTCTCTCGAAGCTTTCTTT
>NA|TRBJ1-1|NA|TRBV6-2/TRBV6-3
CASSYTLRGDTEAFF
TGTGCCAGCAGTTACACCCTCAGGGGTGACACTGAAGCTTTCTTT
>NA|TRBJ2-1|NA|TRBV10-3
CAGGTVYNEQFF
TGTGCCGGCGGGACAGTCTACAATGAGCAGTTCTTC
>TRBD2|TRBJ2-7|NA|TRBV27
CASSSLAGGYEQYF
TGTGCCAGCAGTTCATTGGCGGGGGGCTACGAGCAGTACTTC
>NA|TRBJ1-1|NA|TRBV9
CASSPQVNTEAFF
TGTGCCAGCAGCCCCCAGGTGAACACTGAAGCTTTCTTT
>TRBD2|TRBJ2-3|NA|TRBV5-6
CASSPLVRGGSDTDTQYF
TGTGCCAGCAGCCCCCTGGTGCGGGGGGGGTCGGACACAGATACGCAGTATTTT
>NA|TRBJ1-2|NA|TRBV19
CASKYTRTDNYGYTF
TGTGCCAGTAAATATACGAGAACCGATAACTATGGCTACACCTTC
>NA|TRBJ1-1|NA|TRBV18
CASSPRGEPSTEAFF
TGTGCCAGCTCACCACGAGGTGAACCGAGCACTGAAGCTTTCTTT
>NA|TRBJ1-1|few|TRBV27
CASSHTQGSDWQAFF
TGTGCCAGCAGCCACACCCAGGGCTCGGATTGGCAAGCTTTCTTT
>TRBD1|TRBJ2-1|few|TRBV3-1/TRBV3-2
CASSNRDRSRGEQFF
TGTGCCAGCAGCAACCGGGACAGGAGTCGTGGTGAGCAGTTCTTC
>TRBD2|TRBJ2-1|NA|TRBV7-2
CASSLAISGSNEQFF
TGTGCCAGCAGCTTAGCAATTAGCGGGAGCAATGAGCAGTTCTTC
>TRBD1|TRBJ2-1|NA|TRBV6-5
CASSYPSGTGDQFF
TGTGCCAGCAGTTACCCGTCCGGGACAGGGGATCAGTTCTTC
>NA|TRBJ2-4|NA|TRBV28
CATGAGTVNIQYF
TGTGCCACGGGAGCCGGGACAGTGAACATTCAGTACTTC
>NA|TRBJ1-1|NA|TRBV5-1
CASSLLQGGGTEAFF
TGCGCCAGCAGCTTGCTTCAAGGGGGGGGAACTGAAGCTTTCTTT
>NA|TRBJ1-1|NA|TRBV11-3
CASSSNSGAFF
TGTGCCAGCAGCTCAAACAGTGGGGCTTTCTTT
>NA|TRBJ2-1|NA|TRBV5-4
CASSLYGGSSYNEQFF
TGTGCCAGCAGCTTGTACGGGGGAAGCTCCTACAATGAGCAGTTCTTC
>NA|TRBJ1-1|once|TRBV7-2
CASSWGGVTEAFF
TGTGCCAGCAGTTGGGGGGGGGTTACTGAAGCTTTCTTT
>TRBD1|TRBJ2-7|NA|TRBV27
CASSTGTGGYEQYF
TGTGCCAGCTCCACCGGGACAGGGGGTTACGAGCAGTACTTC
>TRBD1|TRBJ1-3|NA|TRBV3-1/TRBV3-2
CASSQDTGGAFGNTIYF
TGTGCCAGCAGCCAAGATACAGGGGGCGCTTTTGGAAACACCATATATTTT
>NA|TRBJ2-3|NA|TRBV10-3
CAISGDTDTQYF
TGTGCCATCAGTGGCGACACAGATACGCAGTATTTT
>NA|TRBJ1-6|NA|TRBV7-8
CASRQGPNSPLHF
TGTGCCAGCAGGCAGGGCCCAAATTCACCCCTCCACTTT
>TRBD1|TRBJ2-7|NA|TRBV27
CASSITLGQYPYEQYF
TGTGCCAGCAGTATTACCCTGGGACAGTATCCTTACGAGCAGTACTTC
>NA|TRBJ1-6|NA|TRBV19
CASSTGTQYNSPLHF
TGTGCCAGTAGTACTGGGACACAGTATAATTCACCCCTCCACTTT
>NA|TRBJ1-5|NA|TRBV18
CASSPGAGDQPQHF
TGTGCCAGCTCACCAGGGGCAGGGGATCAGCCCCAGCATTTT
>NA|TRBJ1-2|NA|TRBV7-9
CASSSTGNYGYTF
TGTGCCAGCAGCTCGACAGGCAACTATGGCTACACCTTC
>NA|TRBJ1-2|NA|TRBV25-1
CASSELGGAGYGYGYTF
TGTGCCAGCAGTGAATTGGGAGGGGCGGGGTACGGCTATGGCTACACCTTC
>NA|TRBJ1-6|NA|TRBV6-2/TRBV6-3
CASSYRPNRANSPLHF
TGTGCCAGCAGTTACCGCCCCAACAGGGCTAATTCACCCCTCCACTTT
>NA|TRBJ2-2|NA|TRBV4-2
CASSQESIGGELFF
TGTGCCAGCAGCCAGGAGTCTATCGGGGGGGAGCTGTTTTTT
>NA|TRBJ1-1|NA|TRBV7-8
CASSLGQLTEAFF
TGTGCCAGCAGCTTAGGACAGCTCACTGAAGCTTTCTTT
>TRBD2|TRBJ2-7|NA|TRBV11-2
CASSQAGGPQKQYF
TGTGCCAGCAGCCAAGCGGGAGGGCCCCAGAAGCAGTACTTC
>NA|TRBJ2-7|NA|TRBV4-3
CASSRGPQDSGDEQYF
TGCGCCAGCAGCCGCGGACCCCAGGACAGCGGCGACGAGCAGTACTTC
>NA|TRBJ2-7|NA|TRBV3-1/TRBV3-2
CASSQAFAGYAYEQYF
TGTGCCAGCAGCCAAGCATTCGCGGGCTATGCCTACGAGCAGTACTTC
>NA|TRBJ2-1|NA|TRBV20-1
CSASRRLGDNEQFF
TGCAGTGCTAGTAGGCGACTAGGAGACAATGAGCAGTTCTTC